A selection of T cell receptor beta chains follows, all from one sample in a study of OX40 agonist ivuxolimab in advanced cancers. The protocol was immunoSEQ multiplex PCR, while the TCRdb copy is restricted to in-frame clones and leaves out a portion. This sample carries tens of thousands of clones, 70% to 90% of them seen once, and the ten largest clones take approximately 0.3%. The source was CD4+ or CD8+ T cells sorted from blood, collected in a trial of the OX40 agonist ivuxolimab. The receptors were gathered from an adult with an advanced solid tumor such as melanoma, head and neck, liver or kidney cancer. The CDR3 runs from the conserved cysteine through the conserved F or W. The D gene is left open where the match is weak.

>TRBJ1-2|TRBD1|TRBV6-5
CASSYGTGIGYTF
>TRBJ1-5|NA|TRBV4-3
CASSQDSNQPQHF
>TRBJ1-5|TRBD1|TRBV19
CASSNSDRSNQPQHF
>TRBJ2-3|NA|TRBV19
CASSIGGRTDTQYF
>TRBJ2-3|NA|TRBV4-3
CASSQEPGHQGTDTQYF
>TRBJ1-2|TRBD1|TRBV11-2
CASSLTDRGYGYTF
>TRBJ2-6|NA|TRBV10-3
CAITRGGAFGANVLTF
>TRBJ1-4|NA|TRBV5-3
CARSTEKLFF
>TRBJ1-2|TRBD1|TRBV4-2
CASSTGTDTNYGYTF
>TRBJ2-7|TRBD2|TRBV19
CASSAGTSGILSSYEQYF
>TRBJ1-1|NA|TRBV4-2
CASSLDSMNTEAFF
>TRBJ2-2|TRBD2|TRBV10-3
CAISDLSGGAVSGELFF
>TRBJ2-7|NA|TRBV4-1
CASSPRTGMSYEQYF
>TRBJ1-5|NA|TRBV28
CASRLKSNQPQHF
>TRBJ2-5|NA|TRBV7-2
CASSSAEETQYF
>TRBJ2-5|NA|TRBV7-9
CASSLGHGQETQYF
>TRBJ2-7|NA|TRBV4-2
CASSLLAPREKRVSDYEQYF
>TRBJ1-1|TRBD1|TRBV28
CASSLGGQGRTEAFF
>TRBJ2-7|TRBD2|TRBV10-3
CAISAREGEQYF
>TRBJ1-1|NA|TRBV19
CASSRMGGPEAFF
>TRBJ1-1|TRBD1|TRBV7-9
CASSLISTGDTEAFF
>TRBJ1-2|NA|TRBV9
CASSVGGRENYGYTF
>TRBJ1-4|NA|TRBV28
CASVGGTNEKLFF
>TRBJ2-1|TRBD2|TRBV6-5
CASSYTSGGTYNEQFF